The T cell receptor (beta chain) under discussion was sequenced for a study of graft-versus-host responses after intestinal transplantation. Overall study context: Tacrolimus and steroids were given for around three years to all recipients after anti-thymocyte globulin induction.

To note about this clone: Its target is not known.

Profiled with immunoSEQ multiplex PCR; TCRdb holds only in-frame clones, not every one. The sample has 85,000 to 110,000 clones, roughly 93% seen once. Germline values: CDR1 WSHSY, CDR2 SAAADI. The CDR3 sequence is 16 residues long. The V gene lost 4 bases and the J gene lost 5 bases, with 20 bases spanning the gap. Study-wide results and limits: GvH clones were identified in recipient marrow, with some first appearing in ileum or blood. Researchers found peak circulating GvH clone levels linked to early post-transplant HvG declines.

V and J are TRBV10-2 and TRBJ1-1; perhaps TRBD1 as D (5 bases). This sequence was found in a human donor who received an intestinal transplant. The sample consisted of unstimulated CD8+ T cells sorted from spleen or lymph node cells, taken before intestinal transplant. The CDR3 coding sequence is TGCGCCAGCAGTGGGTACAGATTAGGGGCGAAGACTGAAGCTTTCTTT. Amino acid sequence: CASSGYRLGAKTEAFF.